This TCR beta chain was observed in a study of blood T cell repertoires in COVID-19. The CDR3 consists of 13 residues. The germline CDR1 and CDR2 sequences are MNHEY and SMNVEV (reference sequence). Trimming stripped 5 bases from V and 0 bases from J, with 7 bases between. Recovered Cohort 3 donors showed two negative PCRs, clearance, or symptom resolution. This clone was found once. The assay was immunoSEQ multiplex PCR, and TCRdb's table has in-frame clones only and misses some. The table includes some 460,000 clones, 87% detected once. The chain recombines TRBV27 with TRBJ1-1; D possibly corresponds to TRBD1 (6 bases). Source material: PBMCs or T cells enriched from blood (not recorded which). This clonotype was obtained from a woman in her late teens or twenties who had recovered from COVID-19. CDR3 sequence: CASSDRLNTEAFF. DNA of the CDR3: TGTGCCAGCAGTGACAGGTTGAACACTGAAGCTTTCTTT.